This is a list of T cell receptor beta chains from one sample in a study of blood T cell repertoires in COVID-19. TCRdb's copy holds only in-frame clones and misses some; the assay was immunoSEQ multiplex PCR. The sample gives fewer than 350,000 clones, roughly nine tenths of which show up once; approximately 4.1% is in the top ten. Sequencing was done on a sample of peripheral blood. The receptors were sampled from a woman aged 55-69 years with COVID-19, enrolled during active disease. Each CDR3 is given with its conserved first and last residue.

V gene	J gene	CDR3 protein
TRBV5-4	TRBJ1-1	CASRGQENTEAFF
TRBV6-5	TRBJ1-1	CASTRTGDTEAFF
TRBV28	TRBJ1-1	CASSAPRGQTTEAFF
TRBV4-1	TRBJ1-2	CASSQDVTANYGYTF
TRBV6-6	TRBJ1-2	CASTQGSTYGYTF
TRBV7-9	TRBJ2-7	CASSLRGGRDEQYF
TRBV28	TRBJ2-3	CASSFSSSNSGGAADTQYF
TRBV7-9	TRBJ2-7	CASSLEDRSYEQYF
TRBV7-6	TRBJ2-2	CAAGGLAGGLNTGELFF
TRBV5-1	TRBJ1-2	CASSLSGNGYTF
TRBV4-1	TRBJ2-7	CASSPTREVVHEQYF
TRBV19	TRBJ2-1	CASSPRQGLNEQFF
TRBV4-1	TRBJ2-3	CASSLARGEDTQYF
TRBV2	TRBJ2-2	CASPPPGLAGARATGELFF
TRBV19	TRBJ1-2	CASSEFLGGNYGYTF
TRBV6-1	TRBJ1-4	CASSERGQGIREKLFF
TRBV27	TRBJ2-1	CASSPRQRRVNEQFF
TRBV4-2	TRBJ2-7	CASSQDVLAGGSRPRQYF
TRBV10-2	TRBJ2-3	CASRDAGLAGHTDTQYF
TRBV25-1	TRBJ1-2	CASSVGTGGNYGYTF
TRBV28	TRBJ2-2	CASLRGRVVGELFF
TRBV9	TRBJ2-7	CASSDTGFEQYF
TRBV5-1	TRBJ1-1	CASSGRDSYTEAFF
TRBV7-2	TRBJ2-2	CASSPRGTSGGFGELFF